This T cell receptor beta chain is drawn from a study of tumor and adjacent non-tumor tissue in lung cancer. Findings of the study overall: In normal lung, the top 100 clones were significantly more dominant than in tumor. Compared with tumor, normal lung showed significantly lower TCR diversity.

This sample's RNA came from whole unsorted tissue. Chemotherapy-naive patients with new lung cancer underwent thoracic surgery in China, August–November 2014. This clonotype was seen many times. Its antigen is undetermined. This CDR3 has 15 residues. Trimming cost V 2 bases and J 6 bases, with 14 bases left between them. Three rounds of nested PCR, following a modified ARM-PCR protocol, produced the TCRbeta library. TCRdb re-called the multiplex PCR reads through MiXCR, storing one row per CDR3 protein. Of some 74,000 distinct CDR3 sequences in the sample, roughly 72% are singletons; the top ten hold 8% to 10%.

The genes are TRBV12-3 or TRBV12-4 and TRBJ2-1; a weak D match, TRBD2 (6 bases). The sample consisted of lung tumor tissue. The clonotype comes from a woman aged 40 to 50 with non-small cell lung cancer. The CDR3 sequence is CASSLWWGGINEQFF. As DNA, the CDR3 is TGTGCCAGCAGTTTATGGTGGGGCGGGATCAATGAGCAGTTCTTC.